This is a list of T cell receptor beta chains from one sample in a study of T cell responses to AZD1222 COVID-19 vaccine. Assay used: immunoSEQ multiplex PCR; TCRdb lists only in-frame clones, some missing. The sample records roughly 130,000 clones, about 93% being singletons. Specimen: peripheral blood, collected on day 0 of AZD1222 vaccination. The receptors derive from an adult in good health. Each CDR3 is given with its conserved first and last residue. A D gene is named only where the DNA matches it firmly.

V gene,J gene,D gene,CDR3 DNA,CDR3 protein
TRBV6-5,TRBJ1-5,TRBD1,TGTGCCAGCAGACCGACAGGGGCCAGCGCGGAGCCCCAGCATTTT,CASRPTGASAEPQHF
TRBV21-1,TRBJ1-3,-,TGTGCCAGCACCAAAAGGGAAGCCAACCGCTCTGGAAACACCATATATTTT,CASTKREANRSGNTIYF
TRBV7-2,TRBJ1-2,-,TGTGCCAGCAGCTTAAATGCCAACTATGGCTACACCTTC,CASSLNANYGYTF
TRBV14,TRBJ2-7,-,TGTGCCAGCAGCCAAGAAACAGGGAGGTTCAGGGTCGGGGAAAAGGAGCAGTACTTC,CASSQETGRFRVGEKEQYF
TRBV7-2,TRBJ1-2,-,TGTGCCAGCAGCCTGACAATAAACTATGGCTACACCTTC,CASSLTINYGYTF
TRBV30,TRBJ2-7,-,TGTGCCTGGAGTTTAGGGACAGAGCAGTACTTC,CAWSLGTEQYF
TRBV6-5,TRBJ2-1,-,TGTGCCAGCAGTTACGGGGCAGGGGGAGGCAATGAGCAGTTCTTC,CASSYGAGGGNEQFF
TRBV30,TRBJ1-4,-,TGTGCCTGGAGGGGGGAAAAACTGTTTTTT,CAWRGEKLFF
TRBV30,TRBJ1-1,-,TGTGCCTGGAGTGCGGGCTGGCTGAACACTGAAGCTTTCTTT,CAWSAGWLNTEAFF
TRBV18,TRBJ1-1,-,TGTGCCAGCTCACCTCGGGACGGGAACACTGAAGCTTTCTTT,CASSPRDGNTEAFF
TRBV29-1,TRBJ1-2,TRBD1,TGCAGCGCCGATACGGGACAGCTGAACTATGGCTACACCTTC,CSADTGQLNYGYTF
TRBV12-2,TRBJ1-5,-,TGTGCAAGTCGCCTCCCCGGGACAGAGAGAAATCAGCCCCAGCATTTT,CASRLPGTERNQPQHF
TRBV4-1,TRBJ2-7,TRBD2,TGCGCCAGCAGCCCCCGAGGACTAGCGGGACCGTACGAGCAGTACTTC,CASSPRGLAGPYEQYF
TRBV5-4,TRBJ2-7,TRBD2,TGTGCCAGCAGCTTGGATGCGGGACTACTCTACGAGCAGTACTTC,CASSLDAGLLYEQYF
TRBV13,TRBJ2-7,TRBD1,TGTGCCAGCAGCTCAACCGGGACAGGGATCTCCTACGAGCAGTACTTC,CASSSTGTGISYEQYF
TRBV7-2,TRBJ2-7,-,TGTGCCAGCAGCTTCCGGGACTCGACTTACGAGCAGTACTTC,CASSFRDSTYEQYF